Given below is one T cell receptor (beta chain) in context. Antigen: not known. The sample originates from a study of immune cell composition in non-small cell lung cancer. Study observations and caveats: Squamous lung tumours showed higher top 10 clone scores and clonality than adenocarcinomas. No significant correlation existed between pack-years smoked and tumour clonality.

Data came from immunoSEQ multiplex PCR; TCRdb stores just in-frame clones and leaves some out. The sample yields approximately 9,100 clones, roughly 80% seen once. Genomic DNA came from frozen unsorted single-cell suspensions. The CDR3 totals 17 residues. The V and J ends lost 3 bases and 8 bases respectively, with 25 bases between them. Per germline, CDR1 LNHNV and CDR2 YYDKDF (reference sequence). Sequencing was performed on lung tumor tissue. This receptor was obtained from a human donor with non-small cell lung cancer. The chain combines TRBV15 with TRBJ1-2; D gene ambiguous. The CDR3 DNA sequence: TGTGCCACCAGCAGTGGCTGGAGTAAAGGGCCTCCTGGGGGCTACACCTTC. Translated, it gives CATSSGWSKGPPGGYTF.